Described below is a single T cell receptor (beta chain) sequence and its context. Its antigen is not known. Treatment indicated: approximately nine-day PBMC culture with coronavirus spike peptide pools or control peptides (ViraFEST assay). ViraFEST used peptide pools to expand antigen-specific T cells, then sequenced TCRs. The sample is drawn from a study of vaccination and CD4 T cells after COVID-19. Study-wide background: Blood was drawn a median around 71 days post second dose, range 14 to 241.

Sequence data for DNA of cultured CD4+ T cells were generated by the Oncomine TCR Beta short-read assay. TCRdb independently ran MiXCR on the PCR reads; one entry per CDR3 protein. The profile covers some 9,600 distinct CDR3 sequences, with approximately 59% appearing a single time and roughly 16% taken by the ten largest. Germline V gene sequence: CDR1 SNHLY, CDR2 FYNNEI. The germline V and J ends were trimmed by 4 bases and 1 base, with 10 bases remaining between them. There are 14 residues in the CDR3. The source material was CD4+ T cells from blood, cultured in vitro. This chain links TRBV2 with TRBJ1-1; TRBD1 is a possible D gene (6 bases). The sequence came from a human donor who had recovered from COVID-19. CDR3 loop: CASSVGRGNTEAFF. As DNA, the CDR3 is TGTGCCAGCAGTGTGGGCAGGGGGAACACTGAAGCTTTCTTT.